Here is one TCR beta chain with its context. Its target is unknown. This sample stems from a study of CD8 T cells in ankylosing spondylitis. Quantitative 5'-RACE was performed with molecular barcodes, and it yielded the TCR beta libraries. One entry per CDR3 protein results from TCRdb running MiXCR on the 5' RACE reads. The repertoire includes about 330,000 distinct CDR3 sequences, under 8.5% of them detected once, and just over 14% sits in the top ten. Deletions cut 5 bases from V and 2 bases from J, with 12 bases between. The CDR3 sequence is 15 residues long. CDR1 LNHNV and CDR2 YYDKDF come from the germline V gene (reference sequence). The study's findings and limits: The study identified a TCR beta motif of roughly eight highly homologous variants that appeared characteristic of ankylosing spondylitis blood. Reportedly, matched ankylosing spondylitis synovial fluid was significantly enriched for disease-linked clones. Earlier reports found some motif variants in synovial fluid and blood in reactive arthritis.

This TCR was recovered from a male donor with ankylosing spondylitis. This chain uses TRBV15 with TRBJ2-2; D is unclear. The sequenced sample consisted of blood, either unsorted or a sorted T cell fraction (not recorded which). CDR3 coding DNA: TGTGCCACCAGCTCCCGTTCCCTTAACACCGGGGAGCTGTTTTTT. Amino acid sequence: CATSSRSLNTGELFF.